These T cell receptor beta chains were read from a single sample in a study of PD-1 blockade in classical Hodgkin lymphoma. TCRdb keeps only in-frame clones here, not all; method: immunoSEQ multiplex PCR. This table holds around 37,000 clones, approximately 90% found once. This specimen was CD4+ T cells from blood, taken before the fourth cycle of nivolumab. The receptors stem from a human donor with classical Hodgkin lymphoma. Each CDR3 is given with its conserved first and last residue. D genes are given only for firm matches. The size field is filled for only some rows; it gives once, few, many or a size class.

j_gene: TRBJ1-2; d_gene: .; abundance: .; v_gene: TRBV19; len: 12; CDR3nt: TGTGCCAGCGGCAGTAGCAACTATGGCTACACCTTC; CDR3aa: CASGSSNYGYTF
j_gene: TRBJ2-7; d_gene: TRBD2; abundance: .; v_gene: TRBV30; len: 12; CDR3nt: TGTGCCTTGATAGCGGGTTCCTACGAGCAGTACTTC; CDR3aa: CALIAGSYEQYF
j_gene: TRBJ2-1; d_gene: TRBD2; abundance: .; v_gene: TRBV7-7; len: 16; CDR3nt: TGTGCTAGCAGCTTAGGAGCGGGAGGGCCCTTAGGTGAGCAGTTCTTC; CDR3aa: CASSLGAGGPLGEQFF
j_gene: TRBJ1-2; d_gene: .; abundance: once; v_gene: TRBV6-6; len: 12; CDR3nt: TGTGTCTCAGCGACAGCTAACTATGGCTACACCTTC; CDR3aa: CVSATANYGYTF
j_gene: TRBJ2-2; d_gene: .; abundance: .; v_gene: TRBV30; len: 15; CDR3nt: TGTGCCTGGGCCGTCGGGGGTCTGTTAATCGGGGAGCTGTTTTTT; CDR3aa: CAWAVGGLLIGELFF
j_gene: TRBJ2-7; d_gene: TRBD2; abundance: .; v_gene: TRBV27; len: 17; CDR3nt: TGTGCCAGCAGTTTATTCCCTAGCGGGGCGCTCGACTACGAGCAGTACTTC; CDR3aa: CASSLFPSGALDYEQYF
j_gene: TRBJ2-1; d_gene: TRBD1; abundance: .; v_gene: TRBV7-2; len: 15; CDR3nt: TGTGCCAGCAGCTTACAGGGGGCGTCCTACAATGAGCAGTTCTTC; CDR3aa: CASSLQGASYNEQFF
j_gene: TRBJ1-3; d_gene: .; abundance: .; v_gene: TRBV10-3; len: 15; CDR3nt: TGTGCCATCAGTGAGTCCAGGGACGGTGGAAACACCATATATTTT; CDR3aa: CAISESRDGGNTIYF
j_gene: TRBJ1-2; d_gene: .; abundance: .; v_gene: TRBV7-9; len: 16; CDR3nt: TGTGCCAGCAGCCCTAGTAGGGACCAGGGGAACTATGGCTACACCTTC; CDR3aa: CASSPSRDQGNYGYTF
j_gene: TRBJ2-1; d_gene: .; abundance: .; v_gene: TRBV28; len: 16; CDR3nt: TGTGCCAGCAGTTTAAGGGGGGAGATTCGGAGCGATGAGCAGTTCTTC; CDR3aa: CASSLRGEIRSDEQFF
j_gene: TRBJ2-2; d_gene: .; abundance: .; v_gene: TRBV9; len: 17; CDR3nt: TGTGCCAGCAGCGTAGGGAGAGGCAGGGATAACACCGGGGAGCTGTTTTTT; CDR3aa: CASSVGRGRDNTGELFF
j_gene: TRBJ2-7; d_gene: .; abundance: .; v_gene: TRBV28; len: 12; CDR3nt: TGTGCCAGCAGTTACAACTCCTACGAGCAGTACTTC; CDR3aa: CASSYNSYEQYF
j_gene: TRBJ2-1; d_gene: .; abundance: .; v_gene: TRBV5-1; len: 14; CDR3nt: TGCGCCAGCAGCTTGGGGGGCTCCTACAATGAGCAGTTCTTC; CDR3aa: CASSLGGSYNEQFF
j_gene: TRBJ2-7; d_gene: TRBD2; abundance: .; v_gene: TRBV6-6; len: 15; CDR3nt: TGTGCCAGCAGTTACTCGCCTCGGGGGGGCTACGAGCAGTACTTC; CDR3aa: CASSYSPRGGYEQYF
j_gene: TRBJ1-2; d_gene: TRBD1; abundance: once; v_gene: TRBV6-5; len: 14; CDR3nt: TGTGCCAGCAGGGGACAGGGAGGAATATATGGCTACACCTTC; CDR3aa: CASRGQGGIYGYTF
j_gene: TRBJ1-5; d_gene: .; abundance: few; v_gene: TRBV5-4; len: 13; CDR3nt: TGTGCCAGCAGCTTCGAGGGGCATCAGCCCCAGCATTTT; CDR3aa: CASSFEGHQPQHF
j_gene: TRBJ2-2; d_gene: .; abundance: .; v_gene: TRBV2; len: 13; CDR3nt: TGTGCCAGCACCCGCGAGTCAGCCGGGGAGCTGTTTTTT; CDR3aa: CASTRESAGELFF
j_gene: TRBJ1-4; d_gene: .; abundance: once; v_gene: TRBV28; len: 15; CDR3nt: TGTGCCAGCAGTTTCCCCCCTCAGGGGCGCGAAAAACTGTTTTTT; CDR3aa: CASSFPPQGREKLFF
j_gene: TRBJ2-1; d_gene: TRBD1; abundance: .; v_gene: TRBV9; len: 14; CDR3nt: TGTGCCAGCAGCGTAGCTATGACAGGGGATGAGCAGTTCTTC; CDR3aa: CASSVAMTGDEQFF
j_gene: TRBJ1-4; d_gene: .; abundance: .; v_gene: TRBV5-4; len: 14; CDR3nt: TGTGCCAGCAGCCTAGGCCGAGCTGGGGAAAAACTGTTTTTT; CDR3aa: CASSLGRAGEKLFF
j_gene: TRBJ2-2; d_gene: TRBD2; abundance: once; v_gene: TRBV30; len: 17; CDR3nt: TGTGCCTGGACCCGTCGGGAGGCAGGAGGTCGTACCGGGGAGCTGTTTTTT; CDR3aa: CAWTRREAGGRTGELFF
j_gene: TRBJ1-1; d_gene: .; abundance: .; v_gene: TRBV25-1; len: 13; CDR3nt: TGTGCCAGCAGTTACCAGCCAAACACTGAAGCTTTCTTT; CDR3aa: CASSYQPNTEAFF
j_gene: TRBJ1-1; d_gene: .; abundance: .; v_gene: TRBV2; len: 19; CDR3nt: TGTGCCAGCAGTGAAGCGCCCCACAGGGAAGGTTTCATAAACACTGAAGCTTTCTTT; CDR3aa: CASSEAPHREGFINTEAFF
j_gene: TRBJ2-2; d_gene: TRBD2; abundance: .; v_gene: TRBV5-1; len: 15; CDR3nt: TGCGCCAGCAGCTGGGACGGGAGGGCGTCCGGGGAGCTGTTTTTT; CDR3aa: CASSWDGRASGELFF
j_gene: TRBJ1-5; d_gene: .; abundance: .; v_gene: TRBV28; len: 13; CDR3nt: TGTGCCAGCAGTTGGGGCGGAAATCAGCCCCAGCATTTT; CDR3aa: CASSWGGNQPQHF
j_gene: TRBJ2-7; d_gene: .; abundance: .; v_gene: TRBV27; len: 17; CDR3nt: TGTGCCAGCAATGCGGCGGTTTCAGTGGGACTGATCTACGAGCAGTACTTC; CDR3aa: CASNAAVSVGLIYEQYF
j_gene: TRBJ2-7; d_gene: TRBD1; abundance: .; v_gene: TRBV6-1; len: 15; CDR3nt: TGTGCCAGCAGGAGCTTGCCAGGGGGCTCGAGCGAGCAGTACTTC; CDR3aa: CASRSLPGGSSEQYF
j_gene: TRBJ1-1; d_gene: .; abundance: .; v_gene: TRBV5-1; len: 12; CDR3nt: TGCGCCAGCGCGCTACGGGGTACTGAAGCTTTCTTT; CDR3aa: CASALRGTEAFF
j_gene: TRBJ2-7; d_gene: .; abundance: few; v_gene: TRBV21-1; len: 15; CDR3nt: TGTGCCAGCAGCAAAGAGGCCCCTGTCCGCTACGAGCAGTACTTC; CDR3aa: CASSKEAPVRYEQYF
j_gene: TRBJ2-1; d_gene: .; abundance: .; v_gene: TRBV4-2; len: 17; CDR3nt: TGTGCCAGCAGCCAAGAGGGGGCTGGGGCCCCCGATGGTGAGCAGTTCTTC; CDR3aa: CASSQEGAGAPDGEQFF
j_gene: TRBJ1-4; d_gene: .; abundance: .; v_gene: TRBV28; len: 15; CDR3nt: TGTGCCAGCGGGGGGGTGGAGGCAACTAATGAAAAACTGTTTTTT; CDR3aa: CASGGVEATNEKLFF